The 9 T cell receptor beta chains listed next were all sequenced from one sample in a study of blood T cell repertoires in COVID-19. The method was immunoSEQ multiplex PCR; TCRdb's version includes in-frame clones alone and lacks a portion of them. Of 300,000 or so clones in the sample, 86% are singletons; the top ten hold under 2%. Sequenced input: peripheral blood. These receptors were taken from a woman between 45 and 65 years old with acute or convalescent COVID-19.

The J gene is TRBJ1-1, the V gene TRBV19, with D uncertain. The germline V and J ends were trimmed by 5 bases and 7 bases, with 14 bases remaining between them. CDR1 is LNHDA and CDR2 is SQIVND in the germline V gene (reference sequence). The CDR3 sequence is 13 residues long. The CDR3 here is CASSAQAWIEAFF. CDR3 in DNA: TGTGCCAGTAGTGCACAAGCGTGGATTGAAGCTTTCTTT.

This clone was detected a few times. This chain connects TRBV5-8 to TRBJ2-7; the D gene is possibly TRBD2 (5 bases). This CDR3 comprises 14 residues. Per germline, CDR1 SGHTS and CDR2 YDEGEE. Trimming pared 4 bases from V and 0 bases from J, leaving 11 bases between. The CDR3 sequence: CASSKPGFSYEQYF. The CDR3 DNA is TGTGCCAGCAGCAAACCGGGATTCTCCTACGAGCAGTACTTC. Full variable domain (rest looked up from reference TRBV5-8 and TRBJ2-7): EAGVTQSPTHLIKTRGQQATLRCSPISGHTSVYWYQQALGLGLQFLLWYDEGEERNRGNFPPRFSGRQFPNYSSELNVNALELEDSALYLCASSKPGFSYEQYFGPGTRLTVT.

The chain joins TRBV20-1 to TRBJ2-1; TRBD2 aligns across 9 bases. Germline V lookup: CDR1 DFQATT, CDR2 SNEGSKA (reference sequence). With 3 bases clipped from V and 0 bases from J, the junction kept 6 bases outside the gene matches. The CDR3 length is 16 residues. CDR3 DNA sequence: TGCAGTGCTAGTGATCTAGCGGGGAGCTCCTACAATGAGCAGTTCTTC. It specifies CSASDLAGSSYNEQFF.

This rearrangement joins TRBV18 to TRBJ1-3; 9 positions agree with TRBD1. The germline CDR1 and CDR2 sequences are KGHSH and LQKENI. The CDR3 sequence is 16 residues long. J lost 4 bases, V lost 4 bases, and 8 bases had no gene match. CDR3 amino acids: CASSQSGQGDGNTIYF. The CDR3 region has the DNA TGTGCCAGCTCACAGTCGGGACAGGGAGACGGAAACACCATATATTTT.

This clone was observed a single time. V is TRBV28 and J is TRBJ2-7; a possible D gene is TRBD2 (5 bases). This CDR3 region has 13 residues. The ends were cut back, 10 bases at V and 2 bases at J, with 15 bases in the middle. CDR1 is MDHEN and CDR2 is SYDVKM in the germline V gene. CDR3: CAIQTHGAYEQYF. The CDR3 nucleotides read TGTGCCATTCAGACCCACGGGGCCTACGAGCAGTACTTC.

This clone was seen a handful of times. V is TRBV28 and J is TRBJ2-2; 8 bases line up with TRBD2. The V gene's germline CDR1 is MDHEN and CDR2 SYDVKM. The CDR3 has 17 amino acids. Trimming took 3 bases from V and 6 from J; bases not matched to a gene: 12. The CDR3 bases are TGTGCCAGCAGTTTTAGCGGGGCGACCTCTTGGTCCGGGGAGCTGTTTTTT. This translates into CASSFSGATSWSGELFF.

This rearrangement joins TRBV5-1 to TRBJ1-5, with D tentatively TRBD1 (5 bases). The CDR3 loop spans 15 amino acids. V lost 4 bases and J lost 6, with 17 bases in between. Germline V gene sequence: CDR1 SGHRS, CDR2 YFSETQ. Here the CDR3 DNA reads TGCGCCAGCAGCCCCCGTGGGGGGGTCAGTCAGCCCCAGCATTTT. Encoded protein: CASSPRGGVSQPQHF.

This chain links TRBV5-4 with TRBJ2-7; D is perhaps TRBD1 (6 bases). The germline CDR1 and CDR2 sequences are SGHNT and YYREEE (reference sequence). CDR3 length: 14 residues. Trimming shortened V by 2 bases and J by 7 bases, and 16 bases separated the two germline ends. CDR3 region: CASSLLTGPQEQYF. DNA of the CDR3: TGTGCCAGCAGCTTACTTACAGGGCCCCAAGAGCAGTACTTC.

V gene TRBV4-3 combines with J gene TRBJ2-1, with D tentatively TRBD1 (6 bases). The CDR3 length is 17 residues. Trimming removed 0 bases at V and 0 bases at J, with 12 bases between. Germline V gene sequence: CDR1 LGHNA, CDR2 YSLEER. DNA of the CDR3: TGCGCCAGCAGCCAAGATCCCGGACAGTTCTCCTACAATGAGCAGTTCTTC. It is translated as CASSQDPGQFSYNEQFF.